This TCR beta chain was retrieved from a study of regulatory T cells in long-lasting Graves disease. Study-wide background: Graves' patients, diagnosed recently, had received antithyroid drugs under 3 months.

The germline V and J ends were trimmed by 3 bases and 5 bases, with 23 bases remaining between them. CDR3 length equals 17 residues. Looked up from germline, CDR1 is MNHEY and CDR2 is SMNVEV (reference sequence). This clonotype came up many times. Its antigen is currently unknown. Study findings and constraints: It was in persistent disease that TRBV28, TRBJ1-2 and TRBJ2-5 were favored. Study of thyroid tissue was not done, with only peripheral blood studied.

Arm-PCR of CDR3 regions with iRepertoire HTBI primers generated TCR beta libraries. Each CDR3 protein is one row after TCRdb ran MiXCR on the multiplex PCR reads. The table shows hundreds of thousands of distinct CDR3 sequences, with about 14% occurring only once. Indicated time point: newly diagnosed GD, antithyroid drugs for less than 3 months. From RNA extracted from PBMCs, the TCR library was made. As collected, the peripheral blood samples measured around 9 milliliters each and went into EDTA tubes. This TCR was recovered from a female donor with Graves disease. The V and J genes are TRBV27 and TRBJ2-7, with D maybe TRBD1 (5 bases). The input for sequencing was peripheral blood mononuclear cells (PBMCs), taken at new diagnosis, from a patient treated with antithyroid drugs. The CDR3 DNA follows: TGTGCCAGCAGTTTTTCTACTGACAGCGTGAAGCTTAACGAGCAGTACTTC. Protein product: CASSFSTDSVKLNEQYF.